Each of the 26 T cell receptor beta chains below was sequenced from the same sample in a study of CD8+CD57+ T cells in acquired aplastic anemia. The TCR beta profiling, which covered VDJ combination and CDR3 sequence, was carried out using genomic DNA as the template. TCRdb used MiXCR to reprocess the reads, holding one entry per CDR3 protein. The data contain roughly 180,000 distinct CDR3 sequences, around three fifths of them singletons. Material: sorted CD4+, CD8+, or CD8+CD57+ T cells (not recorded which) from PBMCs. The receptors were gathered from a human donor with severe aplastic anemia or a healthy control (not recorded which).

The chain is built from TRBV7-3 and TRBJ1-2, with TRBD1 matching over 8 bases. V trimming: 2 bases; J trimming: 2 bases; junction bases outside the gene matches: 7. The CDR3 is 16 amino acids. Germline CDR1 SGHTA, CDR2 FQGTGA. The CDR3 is CASSLAGGRENYGYTF. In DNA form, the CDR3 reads TGTGCCAGCAGCTTAGCAGGGGGCCGGGAGAACTATGGCTACACCTTC.

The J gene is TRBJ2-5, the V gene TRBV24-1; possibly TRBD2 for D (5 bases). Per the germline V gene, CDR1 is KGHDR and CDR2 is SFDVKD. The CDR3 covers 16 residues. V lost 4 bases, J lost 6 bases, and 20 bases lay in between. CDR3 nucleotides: TGTGCCACCAGTGACCAAACCGACACGACGGGAAAGACCCAGTACTTC. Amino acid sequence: CATSDQTDTTGKTQYF.

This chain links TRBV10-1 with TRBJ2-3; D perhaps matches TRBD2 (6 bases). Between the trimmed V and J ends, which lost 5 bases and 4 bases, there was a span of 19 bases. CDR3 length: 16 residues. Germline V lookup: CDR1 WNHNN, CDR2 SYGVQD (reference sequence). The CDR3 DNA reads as TGCGCCAGCAGTAGTATGGGACTCATGGATGCAGATACGCAGTATTTT. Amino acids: CASSSMGLMDADTQYF.

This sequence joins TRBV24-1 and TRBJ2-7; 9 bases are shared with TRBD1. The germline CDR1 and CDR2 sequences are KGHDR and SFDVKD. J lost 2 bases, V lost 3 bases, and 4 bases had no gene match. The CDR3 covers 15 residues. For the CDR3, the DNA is TGTGCCACCAGTGATGGACAGGGGTACCCCTACGAGCAGTACTTC. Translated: CATSDGQGYPYEQYF.

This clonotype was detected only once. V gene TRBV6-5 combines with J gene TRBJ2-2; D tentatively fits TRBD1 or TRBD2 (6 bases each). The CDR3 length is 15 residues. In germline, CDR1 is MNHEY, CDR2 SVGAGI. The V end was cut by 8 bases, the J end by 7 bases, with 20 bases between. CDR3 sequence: CASLSGTLGSGELFF. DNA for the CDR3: TGTGCCAGCTTATCCGGGACACTCGGGAGCGGGGAGCTGTTTTTT.

CDR3 bases: TGCAGTGCTTACAGGATCAACACCATATATTTT. It translates to CSAYRINTIYF. This rearrangement joins TRBV20-1 to TRBJ1-3, with D perhaps matching TRBD1 (5 bases). CDR1 DFQATT and CDR2 SNEGSKA come from the germline V gene (reference sequence). Trimming pared 5 bases from V and 7 bases from J, leaving 9 bases between. This CDR3 has 11 residues.

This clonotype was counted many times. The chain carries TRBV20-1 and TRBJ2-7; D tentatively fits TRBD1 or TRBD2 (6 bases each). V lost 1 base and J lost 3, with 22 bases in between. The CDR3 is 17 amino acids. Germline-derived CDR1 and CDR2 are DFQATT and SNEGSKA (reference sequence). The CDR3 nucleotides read TGCAGTGCTAGAGGGAGGGCAGGGGACACTTACTTCTACGAGCAGTACTTC. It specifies CSARGRAGDTYFYEQYF.

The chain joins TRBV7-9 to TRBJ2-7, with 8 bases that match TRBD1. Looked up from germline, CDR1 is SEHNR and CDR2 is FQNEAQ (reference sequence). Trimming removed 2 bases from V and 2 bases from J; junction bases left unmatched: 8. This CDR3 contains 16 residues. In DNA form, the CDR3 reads TGTGCCAGCAGCTTAAATGCAGGGGGCGCCCCCTACGAGCAGTACTTC. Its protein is CASSLNAGGAPYEQYF.

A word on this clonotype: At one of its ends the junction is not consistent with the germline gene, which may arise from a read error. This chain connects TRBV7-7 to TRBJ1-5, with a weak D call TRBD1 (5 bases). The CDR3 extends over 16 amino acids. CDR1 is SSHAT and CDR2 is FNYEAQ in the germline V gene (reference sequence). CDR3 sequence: CASSQGSLRDNQPQHF. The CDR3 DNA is TGCGCCAGCAGCCAAGGTTCGCTCAGGGACAATCAGCCCCAGCATTTT.

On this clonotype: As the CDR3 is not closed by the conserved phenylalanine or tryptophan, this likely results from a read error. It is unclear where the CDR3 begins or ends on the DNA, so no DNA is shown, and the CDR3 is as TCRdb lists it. The CDR3 is CSVAVSRELPP. The chain carries TRBV29-1 and TRBJ2-5; the D call TRBD2 from the table was never checked on the DNA. Inclusive of both ends, the CDR3 amounts to 11 amino acids. Germline V gene sequence: CDR1 SQVTM, CDR2 ANQGSEA.

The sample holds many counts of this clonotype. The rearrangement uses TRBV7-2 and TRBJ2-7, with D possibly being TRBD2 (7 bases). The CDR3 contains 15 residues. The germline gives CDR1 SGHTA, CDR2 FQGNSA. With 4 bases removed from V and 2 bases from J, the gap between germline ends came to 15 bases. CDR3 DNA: TGTGCCAGCAGCTACTCGGGGGGCTCCCCCTACGAGCAGTACTTC. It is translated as CASSYSGGSPYEQYF.

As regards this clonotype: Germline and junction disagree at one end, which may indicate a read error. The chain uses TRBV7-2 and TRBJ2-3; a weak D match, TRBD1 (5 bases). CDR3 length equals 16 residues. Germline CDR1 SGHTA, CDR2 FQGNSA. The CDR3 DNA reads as TGTGCCAGCAGCCTAAGGGCCGATTCGGTCACAGGTACGCAGTATTTT. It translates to CASSLRADSVTGTQYF.

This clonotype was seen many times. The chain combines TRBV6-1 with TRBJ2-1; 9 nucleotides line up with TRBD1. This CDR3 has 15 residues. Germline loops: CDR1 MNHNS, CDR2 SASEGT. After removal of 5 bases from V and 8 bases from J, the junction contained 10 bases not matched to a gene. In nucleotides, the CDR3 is TGTGCCAGCAGTAACACCGGGACAGGGTCCGATGAGCAGTTCTTC. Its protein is CASSNTGTGSDEQFF.

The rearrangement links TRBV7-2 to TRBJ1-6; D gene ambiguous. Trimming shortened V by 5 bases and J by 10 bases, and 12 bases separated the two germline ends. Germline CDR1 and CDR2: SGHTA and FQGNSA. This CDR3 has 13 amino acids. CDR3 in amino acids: CASSENVRSPLHF. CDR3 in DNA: TGTGCCAGCAGCGAGAATGTTCGGTCACCCCTCCACTTT.

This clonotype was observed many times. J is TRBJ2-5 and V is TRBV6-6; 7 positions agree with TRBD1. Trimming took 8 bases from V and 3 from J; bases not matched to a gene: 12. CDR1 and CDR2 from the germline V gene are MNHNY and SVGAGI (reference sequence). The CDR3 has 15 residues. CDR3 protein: CASLGQMGPEETQYF. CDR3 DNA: TGTGCCAGCCTGGGACAGATGGGCCCAGAAGAGACCCAGTACTTC.

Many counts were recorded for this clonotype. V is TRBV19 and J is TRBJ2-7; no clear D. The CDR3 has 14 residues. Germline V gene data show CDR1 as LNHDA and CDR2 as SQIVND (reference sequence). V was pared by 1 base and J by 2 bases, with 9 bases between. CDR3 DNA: TGTGCCAGTAGTATAGCTAACAGAGCCTACGAGCAGTACTTC. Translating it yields CASSIANRAYEQYF.

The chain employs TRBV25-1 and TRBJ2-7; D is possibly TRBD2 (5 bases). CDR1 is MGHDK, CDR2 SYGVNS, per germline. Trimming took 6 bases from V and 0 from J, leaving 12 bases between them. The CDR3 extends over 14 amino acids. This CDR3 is CASSFFGSSYEQYF. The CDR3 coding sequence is TGTGCCAGCAGCTTTTTTGGGAGCTCCTACGAGCAGTACTTC.

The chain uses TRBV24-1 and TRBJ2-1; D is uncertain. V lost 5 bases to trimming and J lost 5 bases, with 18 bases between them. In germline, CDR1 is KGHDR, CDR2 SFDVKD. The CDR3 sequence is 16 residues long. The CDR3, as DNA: TGTGCCACCAGTGCCCGTGGGTGGTACGCGAACAATGAGCAGTTCTTC. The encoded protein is CATSARGWYANNEQFF.

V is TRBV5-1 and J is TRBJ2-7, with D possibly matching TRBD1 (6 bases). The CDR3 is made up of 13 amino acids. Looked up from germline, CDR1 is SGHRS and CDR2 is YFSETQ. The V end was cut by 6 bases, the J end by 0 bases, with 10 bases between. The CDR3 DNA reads TGCGCCAGCATGGACAGTTACTCCTACGAGCAGTACTTC. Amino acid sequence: CASMDSYSYEQYF.

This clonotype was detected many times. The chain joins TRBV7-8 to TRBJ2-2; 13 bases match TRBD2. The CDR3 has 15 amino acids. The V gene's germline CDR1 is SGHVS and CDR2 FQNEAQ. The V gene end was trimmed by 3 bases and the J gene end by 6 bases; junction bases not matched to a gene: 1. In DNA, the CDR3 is TGTGCCAGCAGCTTCGGACTAGCGGGGGCCGGGGAGCTGTTTTTT. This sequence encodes CASSFGLAGAGELFF.

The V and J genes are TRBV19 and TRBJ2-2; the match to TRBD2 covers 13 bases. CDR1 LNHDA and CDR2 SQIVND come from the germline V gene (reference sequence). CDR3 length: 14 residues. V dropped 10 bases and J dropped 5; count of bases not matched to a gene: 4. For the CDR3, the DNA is TGTGCCACCGCGACTAGCGGGAGGACCGGGGAGCTGTTTTTT. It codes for CATATSGRTGELFF.

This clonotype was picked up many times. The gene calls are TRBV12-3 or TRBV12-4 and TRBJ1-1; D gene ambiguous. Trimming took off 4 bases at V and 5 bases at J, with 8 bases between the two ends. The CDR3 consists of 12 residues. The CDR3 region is CASSSGWTEAFF. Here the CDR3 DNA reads TGTGCCAGCAGTTCGGGGTGGACTGAAGCTTTCTTT.

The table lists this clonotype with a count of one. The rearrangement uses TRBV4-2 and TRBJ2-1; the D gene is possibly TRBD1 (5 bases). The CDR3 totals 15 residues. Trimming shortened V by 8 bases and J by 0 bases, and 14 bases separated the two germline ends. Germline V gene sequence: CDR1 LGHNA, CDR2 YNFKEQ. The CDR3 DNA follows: TGTGCCAGCGGCCGACAGAGAGACTCCTACAATGAGCAGTTCTTC. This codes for CASGRQRDSYNEQFF.

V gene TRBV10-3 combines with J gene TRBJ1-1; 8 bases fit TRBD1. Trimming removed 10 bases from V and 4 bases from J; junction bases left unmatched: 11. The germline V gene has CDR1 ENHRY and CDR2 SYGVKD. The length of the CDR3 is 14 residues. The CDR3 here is CATDRGFGSTEAFF. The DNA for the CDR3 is TGTGCCACCGACAGGGGATTTGGTAGCACTGAAGCTTTCTTT.

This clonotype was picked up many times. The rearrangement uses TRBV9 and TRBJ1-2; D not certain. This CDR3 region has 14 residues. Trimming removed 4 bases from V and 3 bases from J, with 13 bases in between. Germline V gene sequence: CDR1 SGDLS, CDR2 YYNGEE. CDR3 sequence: CASSPYLGHYGYTF. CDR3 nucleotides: TGTGCCAGCAGCCCGTACCTAGGGCACTATGGCTACACCTTC.

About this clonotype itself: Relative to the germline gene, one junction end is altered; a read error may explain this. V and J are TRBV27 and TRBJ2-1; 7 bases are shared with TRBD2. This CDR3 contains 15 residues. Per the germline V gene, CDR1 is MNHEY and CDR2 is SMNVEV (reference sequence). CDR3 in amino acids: CASSLLVGDYNERFF. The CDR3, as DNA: TGTGCCAGCAGTTTATTGGTGGGGGACTACAATGAGCGGTTCTTC.